This T cell receptor beta chain is drawn from a study of blood T cell repertoires in COVID-19. The wider study: Sites in the United States, Italy and Spain provided acute and convalescent COVID-19 samples. Sources were T cells, B-cell-depleted T cells, or PBMCs; the material itself was cDNA or gDNA.

Trimming removed 7 bases from V and 5 bases from J; junction bases left unmatched: 4. Germline V CDR1 and CDR2: MNHEY, SMNVEV (reference sequence). This CDR3 comprises 12 residues. Seattle patients were enrolled while actively infected and followed longitudinally. Authors' data handling: Reference gene primer amplification gave nucleated cell count estimates. Clones were sequenced by immunoSEQ multiplex PCR, and TCRdb holds only the in-frame ones, with some missing. From that table come the V and J calls and clone size; the DNA was used to work out D and trimming. This table has 140,000 to 150,000 clones, 70% to 90% appearing once.

This clonotype was sampled from a woman in her sixties or seventies with COVID-19, enrolled during active disease. This chain uses TRBV27 with TRBJ1-1; TRBD1 matches at 7 bases. Input material: peripheral blood. The CDR3 DNA is TGTGCCAGCAAGACAGGGCGGACTGAAGCTTTCTTT. Its protein is CASKTGRTEAFF.